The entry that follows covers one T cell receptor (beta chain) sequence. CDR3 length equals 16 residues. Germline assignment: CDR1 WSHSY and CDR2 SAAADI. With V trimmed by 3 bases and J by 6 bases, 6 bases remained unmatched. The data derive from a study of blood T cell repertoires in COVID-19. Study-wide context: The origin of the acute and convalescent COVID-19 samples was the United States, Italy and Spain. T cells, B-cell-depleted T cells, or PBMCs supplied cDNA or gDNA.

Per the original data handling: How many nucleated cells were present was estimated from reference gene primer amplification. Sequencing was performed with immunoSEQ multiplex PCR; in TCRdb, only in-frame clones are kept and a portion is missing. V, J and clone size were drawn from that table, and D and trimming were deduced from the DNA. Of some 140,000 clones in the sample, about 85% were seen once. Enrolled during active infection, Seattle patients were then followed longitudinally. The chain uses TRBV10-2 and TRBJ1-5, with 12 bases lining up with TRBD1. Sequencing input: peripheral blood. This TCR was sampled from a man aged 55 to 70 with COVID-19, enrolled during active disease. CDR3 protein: CASSDAGTGGSQPQHF. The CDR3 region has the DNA TGCGCCAGCAGTGATGCCGGGACAGGGGGCAGTCAGCCCCAGCATTTT.